This T cell receptor beta chain was identified in a study of shared clonotypes between healthy human individuals. The study, taken as a whole, reports: Researchers found naive subsets generally carried larger estimated richness than memory subsets.

Clones were sequenced by immunoSEQ multiplex PCR, and TCRdb holds only the in-frame ones, with some missing. Found here are around 2,100,000 clones, about 95% of them singletons; the top ten hold 0.95% to 1.5%. Note on this clone: Its specificity is unknown. At one of its ends the junction is not consistent with the germline gene, which may arise from a read error.

Naive CD8 populations comprised CD45RO-negative cells positively selected for CCR7, excluding terminally differentiated effector memory CD45RA+ cells. This TCR came from a man between 18 and 29 years old in good health. Sequencing input: naive CD8+ T cells sorted from blood.

CDR3 coding DNA: TGTGCCAGCAGCTACTCGACGGGACAGGGCAGTGAGCAGTTCTTC. Amino acids: CASSYSTGQGSEQFF. The chain links TRBV6-5 to TRBJ2-1, with 9 bases that match TRBD1. This CDR3 spans 15 amino acids. From germline, CDR1 is MNHEY and CDR2 SVGAGI.